This T cell receptor beta chain originates from a study of cytotoxic CD8 clonotypes in ibrutinib-treated CLL. V lost 1 base and J lost 9, with 16 bases in between. CDR3 length equals 14 residues. The germline V gene encodes CDR1 LGHNA and CDR2 YNFKEQ. Some clones are missing from TCRdb's copy, which holds only in-frame ones; the method was immunoSEQ multiplex PCR. The table includes 130,000 or so clones, approximately 80% detected once. This receptor was obtained from a human donor with chronic lymphocytic leukemia. J is TRBJ2-7 and V is TRBV4-2; D gene ambiguous. Sequenced material: PBMCs, taken after 12 months of ibrutinib treatment. The CDR3 reads CASSQGGTLPVQYF. The DNA of the CDR3 is TGTGCCAGCAGCCAAGGTGGAACGCTTCCCGTGCAGTACTTC.